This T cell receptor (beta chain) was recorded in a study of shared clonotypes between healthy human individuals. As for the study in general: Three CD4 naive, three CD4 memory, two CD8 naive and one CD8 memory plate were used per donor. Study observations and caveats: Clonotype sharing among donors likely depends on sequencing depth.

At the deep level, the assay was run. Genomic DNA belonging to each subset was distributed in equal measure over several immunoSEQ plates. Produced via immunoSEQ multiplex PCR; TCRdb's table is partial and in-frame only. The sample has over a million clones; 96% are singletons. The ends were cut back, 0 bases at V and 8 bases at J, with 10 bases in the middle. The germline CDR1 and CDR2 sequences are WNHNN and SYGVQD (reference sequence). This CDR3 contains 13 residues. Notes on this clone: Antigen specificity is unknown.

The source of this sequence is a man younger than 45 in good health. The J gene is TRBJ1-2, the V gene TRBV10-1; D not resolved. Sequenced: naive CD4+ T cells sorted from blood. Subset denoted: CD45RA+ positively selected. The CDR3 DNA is TGCGCCAGCAGTGAGTCGACTGGTAACGGCTACACCTTC. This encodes CASSESTGNGYTF.